This paragraph reports one TCR beta chain. These data originate in a study of OX40 agonist ivuxolimab in advanced cancers. Libraries were prepared by immunoSEQ multiplex PCR; TCRdb keeps only in-frame clonotypes and omits some of them. The sample records 20,000 to 25,000 clones, 85% to 90% being singletons. Germline V gene sequence: CDR1 LGHNA, CDR2 YSLEER. The CDR3 runs to 14 residues. V was clipped by 0 bases and J by 3 bases, with 9 bases between them. V gene TRBV4-3 combines with J gene TRBJ2-7, with D unresolved. The origin of this receptor is an adult with an advanced solid tumor such as melanoma, head and neck, liver or kidney cancer. This sample comprised CD4+ or CD8+ T cells sorted from blood, obtained in a trial of the OX40 agonist ivuxolimab. The CDR3 here is CASSQESGHYEQYF. Here the CDR3 DNA reads TGCGCCAGCAGCCAAGAATCAGGCCACTACGAGCAGTACTTC.